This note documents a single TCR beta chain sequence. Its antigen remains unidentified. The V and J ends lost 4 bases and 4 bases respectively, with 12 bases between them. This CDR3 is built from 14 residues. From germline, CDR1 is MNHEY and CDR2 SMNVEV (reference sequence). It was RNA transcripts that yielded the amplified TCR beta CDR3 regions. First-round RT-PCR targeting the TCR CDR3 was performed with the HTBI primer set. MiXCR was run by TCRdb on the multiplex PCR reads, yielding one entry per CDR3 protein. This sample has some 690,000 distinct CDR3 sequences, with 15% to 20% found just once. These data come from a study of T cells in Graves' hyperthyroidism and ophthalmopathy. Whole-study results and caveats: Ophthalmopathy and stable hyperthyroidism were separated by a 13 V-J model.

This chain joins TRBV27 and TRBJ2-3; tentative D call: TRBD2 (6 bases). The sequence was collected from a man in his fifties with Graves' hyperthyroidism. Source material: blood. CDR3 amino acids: CASSSGRGADTQYF. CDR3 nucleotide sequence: TGTGCCAGCAGTTCCGGGAGAGGCGCAGATACGCAGTATTTT.